What follows are 11 T cell receptor beta chains derived from one specimen sequenced in a study of blood T cell repertoires in COVID-19. This table comes from immunoSEQ multiplex PCR, and its TCRdb copy is limited to in-frame clones, with some not included. Among 150,000 to 200,000 clones, more than 80% were seen once, and the ten largest hold approximately 7.3%. Sequences were obtained from peripheral blood. These receptors were taken from a human donor in a cohort sampled during active COVID-19.

CDR3 in amino acids: CATSRDPSGNQPQHF. CDR3 sequence (DNA): TGTGCCACCAGCAGAGATCCGTCAGGGAATCAGCCCCAGCATTTT. The chain carries TRBV15 and TRBJ1-5; weak D call: TRBD1 (5 bases). The CDR3 extends over 15 amino acids. The germline CDR1 and CDR2 sequences are LNHNV and YYDKDF (reference sequence). Between the trimmed V and J ends, which lost 0 bases and 4 bases, there was a span of 10 bases.

The chain employs TRBV5-1 and TRBJ2-7, with 10 nucleotides matching TRBD1. The CDR3 contains 15 residues. Germline V gene lookup returns CDR1 SGHRS and CDR2 YFSETQ. J was trimmed by 5 bases and V by 3 bases; bases with no gene match: 8. In DNA, the CDR3 is TGCGCCAGCAGCTCAAGCCGGGACAGGGGTAACGAGCAGTACTTC. The encoded protein is CASSSSRDRGNEQYF.

This clone was seen just once. This rearrangement joins TRBV28 to TRBJ2-7; 7 bases fit TRBD1. With 5 bases clipped from V and 3 bases from J, the junction kept 10 bases outside the gene matches. The CDR3 spans 15 residues. From germline, CDR1 is MDHEN and CDR2 SYDVKM. The CDR3 loop is CASSIDRAEFYEQYF. For the CDR3, the DNA is TGTGCCAGCAGTATAGACAGGGCGGAGTTCTACGAGCAGTACTTC. Together with reference TRBV28 and TRBJ2-7, the CDR3 gives the full variable domain: DVKVTQSSRYLVKRTGEKVFLECVQDMDHENMFWYRQDPGLGLRLIYFSYDVKMKEKGDIPEGYSVSREKKERFSLILESASTNQTSMYLCASSIDRAEFYEQYFGPGTRLTVT.

This clone was observed a single time. The gene calls are TRBV15 and TRBJ2-5, with a possible D match to TRBD2 (6 bases). Deletions cut 5 bases from V and 3 bases from J, with 25 bases between. This CDR3 comprises 18 residues. Germline loops: CDR1 LNHNV, CDR2 YYDKDF (reference sequence). CDR3 in amino acids: CATSPRRGRLPKEETQYF. DNA for the CDR3: TGTGCCACCAGCCCTAGGCGGGGACGCCTGCCCAAAGAAGAGACCCAGTACTTC.

The chain couples TRBV4-2 to TRBJ1-2; 7 bases map to TRBD1. Germline V lookup: CDR1 LGHNA, CDR2 YNFKEQ. The length of the CDR3 is 14 residues. V was clipped by 0 bases and J by 6 bases; unmatched bases: 4. The CDR3 is CASSQDLRGHGYTF. DNA for the CDR3: TGTGCCAGCAGCCAAGATCTAAGGGGGCATGGCTACACCTTC.

V usage is TRBV9 and J usage is TRBJ2-3, with D perhaps matching TRBD2 (7 bases). Looked up from germline, CDR1 is SGDLS and CDR2 is YYNGEE. V was clipped by 3 bases and J by 2 bases, with 16 bases between them. CDR3 length: 16 amino acids. The CDR3 sequence: CASSADAGAYTDTQYF. CDR3 in DNA: TGTGCCAGCAGCGCCGATGCGGGGGCCTACACAGATACGCAGTATTTT.

V usage is TRBV9 and J usage is TRBJ2-1; 9 nucleotides align to TRBD2. Germline CDR1 SGDLS, CDR2 YYNGEE. V gave up 3 bases and J gave up 8 bases; unmatched junction bases: 18. This CDR3 region has 18 residues. CDR3 DNA: TGTGCCAGCAGCGAGGGATGGCGGGGGGGCGGATGGATTGATGAGCAGTTCTTC. As protein: CASSEGWRGGGWIDEQFF.

The CDR3 loop is CASSVEGRGSGNTIYF. CDR3 DNA sequence: TGTGCCAGCAGCGTAGAAGGTCGGGGGTCAGGAAACACCATATATTTT. The rearrangement links TRBV9 to TRBJ1-3; perhaps TRBD1 as D (5 bases). Trimming took off 0 bases at V and 4 bases at J, with 14 bases between the two ends. The CDR3 runs 16 residues. Germline V lookup: CDR1 SGDLS, CDR2 YYNGEE.

This clone has a single count. This chain connects TRBV7-6 to TRBJ2-3, with D perhaps matching TRBD2 (7 bases). Germline V gene data show CDR1 as SGHVS and CDR2 as FNYEAQ. Trimming pared 1 base from V and 2 bases from J, leaving 10 bases between. The CDR3 covers 15 residues. For the CDR3, the DNA is TGTGCCAGCAGCTTAGGAGGGGGGGACACAGATACGCAGTATTTT. Its protein product is CASSLGGGDTDTQYF.

The chain has TRBV7-2 and TRBJ1-5; a weak D match, TRBD1 (5 bases). Per germline, CDR1 SGHTA and CDR2 FQGNSA. The CDR3 totals 14 residues. Trimming shortened V by 6 bases and J by 4 bases, and 13 bases separated the two germline ends. The CDR3 here is CASSRQFSNQPQHF. The CDR3 bases are TGTGCCAGCAGTCGACAGTTCTCTAATCAGCCCCAGCATTTT.

The rearrangement uses TRBV10-3 and TRBJ1-2; D is unclear. The CDR3 contains 12 residues. Germline V gene data show CDR1 as ENHRY and CDR2 as SYGVKD. Trimming took 0 bases from V and 5 from J, leaving 4 bases between them. Written as DNA, the CDR3 is TGTGCCATCAGTGAGTCGGAGTATGGCTACACCTTC. Translating it yields CAISESEYGYTF.